What follows describes a single T cell receptor (beta chain). What it binds is not known. The sample comes from a study of T cell responses to AZD1222 COVID-19 vaccine. Study conclusions and caveats: Repertoire samples came only from after the peak T cell response. Females outnumbered males among donors, who were mostly white British; clonal diversity was possibly underestimated.

Assay used: immunoSEQ multiplex PCR; TCRdb lists only in-frame clones, some missing. The data contain 150,000 or so clones, roughly nine tenths of them singletons. This CDR3 is 13 amino acids long. V was trimmed by 5 bases and J by 2 bases, leaving 9 bases between them. The chain uses TRBV12-3 or TRBV12-4 and TRBJ1-2, with D unclear. The TCR originated in an adult who received the AZD1222 COVID-19 vaccine. The source was peripheral blood, collected 28 days after the second AZD1222 dose. This CDR3 is CASSARTNYGYTF. The CDR3, as DNA: TGTGCCAGCAGTGCACGCACCAACTATGGCTACACCTTC.